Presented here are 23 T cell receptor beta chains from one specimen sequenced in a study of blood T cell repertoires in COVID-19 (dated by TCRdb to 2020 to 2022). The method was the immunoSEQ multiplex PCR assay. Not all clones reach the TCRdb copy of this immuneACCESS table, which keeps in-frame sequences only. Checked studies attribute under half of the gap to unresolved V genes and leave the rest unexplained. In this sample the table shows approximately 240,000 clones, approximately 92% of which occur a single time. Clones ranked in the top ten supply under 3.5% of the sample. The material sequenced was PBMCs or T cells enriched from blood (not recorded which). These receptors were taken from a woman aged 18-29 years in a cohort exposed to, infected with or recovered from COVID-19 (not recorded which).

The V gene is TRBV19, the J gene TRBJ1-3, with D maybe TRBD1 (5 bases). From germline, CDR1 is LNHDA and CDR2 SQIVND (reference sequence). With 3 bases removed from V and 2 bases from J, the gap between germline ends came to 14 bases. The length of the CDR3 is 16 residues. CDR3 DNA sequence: TGTGCCAGTAGTATCGGCGGGGCCCGGGCTGGAAACACCATATATTTT. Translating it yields CASSIGGARAGNTIYF.

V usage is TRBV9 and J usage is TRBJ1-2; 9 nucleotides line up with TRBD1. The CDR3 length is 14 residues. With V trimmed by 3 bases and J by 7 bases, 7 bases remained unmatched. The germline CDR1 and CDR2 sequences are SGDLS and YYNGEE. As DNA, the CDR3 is TGTGCCAGCAGCGCGGGACAGGGCCCGGTTGGCTACACCTTC. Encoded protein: CASSAGQGPVGYTF. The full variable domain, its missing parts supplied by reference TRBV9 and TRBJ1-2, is DSGVTQTPKHLITATGQRVTLRCSPRSGDLSVYWYQQSLDQGLQFLIQYYNGEERAKGNILERFSAQQFPDLHSELNLSSLELGDSALYFCASSAGQGPVGYTFGSGTRLTVV.

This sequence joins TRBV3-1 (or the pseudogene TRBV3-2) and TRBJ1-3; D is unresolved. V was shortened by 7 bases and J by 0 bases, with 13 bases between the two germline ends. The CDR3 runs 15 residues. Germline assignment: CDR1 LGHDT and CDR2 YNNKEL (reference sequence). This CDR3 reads CASTYDISSGNTIYF. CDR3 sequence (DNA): TGTGCCAGCACCTACGACATAAGCTCTGGAAACACCATATATTTT.

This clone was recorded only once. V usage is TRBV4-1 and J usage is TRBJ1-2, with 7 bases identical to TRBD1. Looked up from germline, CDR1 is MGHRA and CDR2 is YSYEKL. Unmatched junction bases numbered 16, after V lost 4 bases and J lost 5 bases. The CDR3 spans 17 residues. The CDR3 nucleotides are TGCGCCAGCAGCCCATCCCCACAAACAGGGGATGGGTATGGCTACACCTTC. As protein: CASSPSPQTGDGYGYTF.

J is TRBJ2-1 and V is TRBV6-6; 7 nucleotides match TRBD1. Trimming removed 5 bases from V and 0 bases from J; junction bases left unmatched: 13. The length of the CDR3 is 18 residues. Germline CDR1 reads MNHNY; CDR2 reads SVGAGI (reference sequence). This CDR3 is CASSPAVLRGRSYNEQFF. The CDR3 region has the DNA TGTGCCAGCAGTCCGGCAGTATTGAGGGGGCGCTCCTACAATGAGCAGTTCTTC.

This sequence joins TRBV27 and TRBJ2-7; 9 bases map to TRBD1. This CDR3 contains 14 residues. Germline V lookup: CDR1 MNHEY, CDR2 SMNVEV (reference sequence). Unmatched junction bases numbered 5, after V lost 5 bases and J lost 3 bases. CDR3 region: CASSPVGQGYEQYF. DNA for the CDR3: TGTGCCAGCAGTCCCGTGGGACAGGGCTACGAGCAGTACTTC.

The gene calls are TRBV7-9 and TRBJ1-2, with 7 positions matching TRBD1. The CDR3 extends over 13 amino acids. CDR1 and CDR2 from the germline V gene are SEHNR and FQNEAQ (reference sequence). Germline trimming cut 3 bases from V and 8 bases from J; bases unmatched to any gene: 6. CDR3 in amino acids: CASSFQTGHGYTF. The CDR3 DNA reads TGTGCCAGCAGCTTTCAGACAGGGCACGGCTACACCTTC.

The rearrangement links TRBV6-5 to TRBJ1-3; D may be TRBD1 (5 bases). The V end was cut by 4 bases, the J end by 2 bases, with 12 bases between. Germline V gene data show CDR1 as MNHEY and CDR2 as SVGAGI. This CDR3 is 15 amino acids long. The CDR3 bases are TGTGCCAGCAGTTCCACGGCAGGGACTGGAAACACCATATATTTT. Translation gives CASSSTAGTGNTIYF.

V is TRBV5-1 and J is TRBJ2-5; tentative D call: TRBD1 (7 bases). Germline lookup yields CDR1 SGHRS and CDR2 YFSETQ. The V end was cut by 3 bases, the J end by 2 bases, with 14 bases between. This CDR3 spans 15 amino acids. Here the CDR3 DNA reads TGCGCCAGCAGCTCCTCCCCAGGGGGGCAAGAGACCCAGTACTTC. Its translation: CASSSSPGGQETQYF.

For the CDR3, the DNA is TGTGCCAGCAGTGAGGGGACAGGGTCTGATCAGCCCCAGCATTTT. It yields the protein CASSEGTGSDQPQHF. J is TRBJ1-5 and V is TRBV6-1, with 9 bases lining up with TRBD1. The germline CDR1 and CDR2 sequences are MNHNS and SASEGT. V was clipped by 3 bases and J by 5 bases; unmatched bases: 5. The CDR3 spans 15 residues.

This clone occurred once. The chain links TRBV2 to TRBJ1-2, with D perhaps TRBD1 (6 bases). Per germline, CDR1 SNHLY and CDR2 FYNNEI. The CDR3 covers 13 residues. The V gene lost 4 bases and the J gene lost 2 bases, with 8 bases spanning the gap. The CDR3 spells CASSGTENYGYTF. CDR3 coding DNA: TGTGCCAGCAGTGGGACAGAGAACTATGGCTACACCTTC.

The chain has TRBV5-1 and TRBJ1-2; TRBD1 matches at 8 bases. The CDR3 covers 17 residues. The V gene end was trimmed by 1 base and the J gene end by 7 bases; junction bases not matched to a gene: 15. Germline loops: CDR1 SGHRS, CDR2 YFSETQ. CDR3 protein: CASSLTGTGGNRGGYTF. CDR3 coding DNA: TGCGCCAGCAGCTTGACCGGGACAGGAGGAAATCGGGGTGGCTACACCTTC.

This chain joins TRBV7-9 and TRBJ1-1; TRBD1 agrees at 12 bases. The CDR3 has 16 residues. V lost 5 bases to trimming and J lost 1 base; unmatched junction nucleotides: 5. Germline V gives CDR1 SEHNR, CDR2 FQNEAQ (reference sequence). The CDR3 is CASSPGQGAENTEAFF. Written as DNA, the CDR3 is TGTGCCAGCAGCCCGGGACAGGGGGCCGAGAACACTGAAGCTTTCTTT.

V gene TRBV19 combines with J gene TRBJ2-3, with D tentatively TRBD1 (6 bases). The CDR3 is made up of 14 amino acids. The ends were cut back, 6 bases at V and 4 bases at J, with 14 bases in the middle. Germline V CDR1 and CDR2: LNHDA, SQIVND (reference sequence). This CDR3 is CASSLRGSADTQYF. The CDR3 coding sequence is TGTGCCAGTAGCCTCAGGGGAAGCGCAGATACGCAGTATTTT.

The CDR3 DNA sequence: TGTGCCAGCACCTCCCCACAGGGCTTAAAGGAAAAACTGTTTTTT. As protein: CASTSPQGLKEKLFF. The chain is built from TRBV28 and TRBJ1-4, with TRBD1 as a possible D gene (6 bases). V was shortened by 7 bases and J by 8 bases, with 20 bases between the two germline ends. CDR1 and CDR2 from the germline V gene are MDHEN and SYDVKM. This CDR3 region has 15 residues.

The chain's CDR3 is CASRSNPRTGENTEAFF. The CDR3 DNA reads as TGTGCCAGCAGATCGAACCCTCGGACAGGAGAGAACACTGAAGCTTTCTTT. The rearrangement uses TRBV11-3 and TRBJ1-1; 7 bases line up with TRBD1. The trim removed 6 bases at V and 1 base at J, leaving 14 bases unmatched. The germline gives CDR1 SGHNT, CDR2 YENEEA. This CDR3 is 17 amino acids long.

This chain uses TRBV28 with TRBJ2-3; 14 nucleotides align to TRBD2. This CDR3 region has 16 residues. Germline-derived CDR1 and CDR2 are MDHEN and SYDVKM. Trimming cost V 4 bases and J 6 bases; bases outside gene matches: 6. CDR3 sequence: CASSSPTSGGADTQYF. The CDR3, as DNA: TGTGCCAGCAGTTCTCCGACTAGCGGGGGGGCGGATACGCAGTATTTT.

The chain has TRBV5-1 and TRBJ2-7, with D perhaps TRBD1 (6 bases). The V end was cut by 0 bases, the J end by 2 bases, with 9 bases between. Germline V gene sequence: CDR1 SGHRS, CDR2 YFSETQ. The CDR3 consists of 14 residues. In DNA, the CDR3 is TGCGCCAGCAGCTTGGGAGGACAGACCTACGAGCAGTACTTC. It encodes CASSLGGQTYEQYF.

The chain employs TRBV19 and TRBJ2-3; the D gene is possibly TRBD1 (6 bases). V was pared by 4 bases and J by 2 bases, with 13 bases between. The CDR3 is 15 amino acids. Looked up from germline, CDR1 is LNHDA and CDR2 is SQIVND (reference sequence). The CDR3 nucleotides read TGTGCCAGTAGTAGCGACAGGATGCTCACAGATACGCAGTATTTT. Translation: CASSSDRMLTDTQYF.

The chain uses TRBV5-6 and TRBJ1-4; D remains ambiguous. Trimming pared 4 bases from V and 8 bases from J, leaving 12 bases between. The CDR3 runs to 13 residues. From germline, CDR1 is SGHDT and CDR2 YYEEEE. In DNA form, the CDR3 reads TGTGCCAGCAGCCCCCCATCGGGGGAAAAACTGTTTTTT. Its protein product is CASSPPSGEKLFF.

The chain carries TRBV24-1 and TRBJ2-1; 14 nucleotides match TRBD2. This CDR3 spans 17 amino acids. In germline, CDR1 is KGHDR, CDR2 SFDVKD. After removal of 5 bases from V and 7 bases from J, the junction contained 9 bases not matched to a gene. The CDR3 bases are TGTGCCACCAGTGCTCTCCCGGGACTAGCGGGAGAGAATGAGCAGTTCTTC. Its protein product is CATSALPGLAGENEQFF.

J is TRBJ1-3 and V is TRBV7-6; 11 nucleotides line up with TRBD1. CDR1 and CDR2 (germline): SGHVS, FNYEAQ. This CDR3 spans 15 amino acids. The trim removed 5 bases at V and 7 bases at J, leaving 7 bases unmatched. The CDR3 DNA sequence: TGTGCCAGCAGCCTGGACGGACAGGGGGCCAACACCATATATTTT. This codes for CASSLDGQGANTIYF. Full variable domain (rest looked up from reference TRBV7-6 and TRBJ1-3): GAGVSQSPRYKVTKRGQDVALRCDPISGHVSLYWYRQALGQGPEFLTYFNYEAQQDKSGLPNDRFSAERPEGSISTLTIQRTEQRDSAMYRCASSLDGQGANTIYFGEGSWLTVV.

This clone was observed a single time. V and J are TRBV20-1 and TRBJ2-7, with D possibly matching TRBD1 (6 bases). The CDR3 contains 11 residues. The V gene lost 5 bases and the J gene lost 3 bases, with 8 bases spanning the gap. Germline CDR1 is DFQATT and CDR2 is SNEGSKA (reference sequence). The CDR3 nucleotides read TGCAGTGCTGGACAGAACTACGAGCAGTACTTC. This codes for CSAGQNYEQYF.